One sample yielded the 8 T cell receptor beta chains listed below, sequenced in a study of T cells after yellow fever vaccination. TCRdb reprocessed the 5' RACE reads with MiXCR, giving one entry per CDR3 protein. The sample records approximately 550,000 distinct CDR3 sequences, 15% to 20% being singletons. The sample here was PBMCs, taken 15 days after the yellow fever booster vaccination. These receptors all come from a man in his thirties or forties who received the YFV17D yellow fever vaccine.

This clonotype has only a few counts. The chain has TRBV20-1 and TRBJ2-5, with 7 bases aligning to TRBD2. The CDR3 contains 13 residues. Trimming took 3 bases from V and 4 from J; bases not matched to a gene: 5. The V gene's germline CDR1 is DFQATT and CDR2 SNEGSKA (reference sequence). CDR3 DNA sequence: TGCAGTGCTAGCGGACTAGAAGGAGAGACCCAGTACTTC. Its protein is CSASGLEGETQYF.

The chain joins TRBV5-1 to TRBJ2-3; 10 positions agree with TRBD2. The CDR3 consists of 18 residues. With V trimmed by 3 bases and J by 0 bases, 10 bases remained unmatched. From germline, CDR1 is SGHRS and CDR2 YFSETQ. CDR3 nucleotides: TGCGCCAGCAGCTCACGCCCAACTAGCGGGGCGAGCACAGATACGCAGTATTTT. This gives the protein CASSSRPTSGASTDTQYF.

This chain links TRBV20-1 with TRBJ2-4; tentative D call: TRBD2 (6 bases). The ends were cut back, 0 bases at V and 9 bases at J, with 6 bases in the middle. This CDR3 has 11 amino acids. Germline lookup yields CDR1 DFQATT and CDR2 SNEGSKA (reference sequence). This chain's CDR3 is CSAREEGIQYF. The CDR3 coding sequence is TGCAGTGCTAGAGAGGAGGGCATTCAGTACTTC.

This chain links TRBV2 with TRBJ2-7; D could derive from TRBD1 or TRBD2 (5 bases each). Per germline, CDR1 SNHLY and CDR2 FYNNEI. This CDR3 contains 13 residues. The V end lost 10 bases, the J end lost 0 bases, and 13 bases lay between the germline ends. CDR3: CATGTATSYEQYF. DNA of the CDR3: TGTGCCACCGGGACCGCAACCTCCTACGAGCAGTACTTC.

The chain couples TRBV29-1 to TRBJ1-4, with D uncertain. The germline V and J ends were trimmed by 5 bases and 3 bases, with 10 bases remaining between them. The CDR3 has 13 amino acids. Germline CDR1 SQVTM, CDR2 ANQGSEA. The CDR3 DNA reads as TGCAGCGTTACGGGGAGGGCTAATGAAAAACTGTTTTTT. Residues: CSVTGRANEKLFF.

There are a few counts of this clonotype. This chain links TRBV20-1 with TRBJ2-5; possibly TRBD2 for D (6 bases). This CDR3 has 12 residues. Germline lookup yields CDR1 DFQATT and CDR2 SNEGSKA (reference sequence). V lost 7 bases and J 5 bases, leaving 14 bases between the germline ends. In DNA form, the CDR3 reads TGCAGTGGGCGGGACGGGGAGGAGACCCAGTACTTC. Translating it yields CSGRDGEETQYF.

This clonotype was observed a few times. The V call is TRBV4-2, the J call TRBJ2-5, with a tentative D call TRBD2 (5 bases). The CDR3 is made up of 16 amino acids. Trimming took off 3 bases at V and 2 bases at J, with 16 bases between the two ends. Per germline, CDR1 LGHNA and CDR2 YNFKEQ. The CDR3, as DNA: TGTGCCAGCAGCCAGCATCAAGGACTGCGACAAGAGACCCAGTACTTC. Protein: CASSQHQGLRQETQYF.

This chain uses TRBV29-1 with TRBJ2-1, with 10 bases fitting TRBD1. This CDR3 spans 16 amino acids. Germline CDR1 reads SQVTM; CDR2 reads ANQGSEA. V shed 1 base and J 1 base; nucleotides not matched to a gene: 4. In DNA form, the CDR3 reads TGCAGCGTTGAAGGGGACAGGGGTTTGTCCTACAATGAGCAGTTCTTC. It is translated as CSVEGDRGLSYNEQFF.